This TCR beta chain comes out of a study of shared clonotypes between healthy human individuals. With 2 bases removed from V and 0 bases from J, the gap between germline ends came to 10 bases. The CDR3 has 15 residues. Germline CDR1 reads SGHAT; CDR2 reads FQNNGV. Sequencing was at deep level. Original data processing: As immunoSEQ supplied junction-only sequences (without quality scores), filtering differed. Clones were read by immunoSEQ multiplex PCR, and TCRdb kept only the in-frame ones, dropping some. Clonal size and the V and J genes are those of that table, whereas D and trimming came from the DNA. The sample lists about 470,000 clones, around 79% seen once, with less than 15% in the top ten.

The receptor was derived from a woman between 40 and 50 years old in good health. Some clones in this sample may be carry-over from other donors' samples. The material sequenced was PBMCs. V is TRBV11-2 and J is TRBJ2-5; TRBD2 might be the D (5 bases). CDR3: CASSLNSGYQETQYF. CDR3 nucleotide sequence: TGTGCCAGCAGCTTAAACTCGGGGTACCAAGAGACCCAGTACTTC. Full variable domain (remainder filled in from reference TRBV11-2 and TRBJ2-5): EAGVAQSPRYKIIEKRQSVAFWCNPISGHATLYWYQQILGQGPKLLIQFQNNGVVDDSQLPKDRFSAERLKGVDSTLKIQPAKLEDSAVYLCASSLNSGYQETQYFGPGTRLLVL.